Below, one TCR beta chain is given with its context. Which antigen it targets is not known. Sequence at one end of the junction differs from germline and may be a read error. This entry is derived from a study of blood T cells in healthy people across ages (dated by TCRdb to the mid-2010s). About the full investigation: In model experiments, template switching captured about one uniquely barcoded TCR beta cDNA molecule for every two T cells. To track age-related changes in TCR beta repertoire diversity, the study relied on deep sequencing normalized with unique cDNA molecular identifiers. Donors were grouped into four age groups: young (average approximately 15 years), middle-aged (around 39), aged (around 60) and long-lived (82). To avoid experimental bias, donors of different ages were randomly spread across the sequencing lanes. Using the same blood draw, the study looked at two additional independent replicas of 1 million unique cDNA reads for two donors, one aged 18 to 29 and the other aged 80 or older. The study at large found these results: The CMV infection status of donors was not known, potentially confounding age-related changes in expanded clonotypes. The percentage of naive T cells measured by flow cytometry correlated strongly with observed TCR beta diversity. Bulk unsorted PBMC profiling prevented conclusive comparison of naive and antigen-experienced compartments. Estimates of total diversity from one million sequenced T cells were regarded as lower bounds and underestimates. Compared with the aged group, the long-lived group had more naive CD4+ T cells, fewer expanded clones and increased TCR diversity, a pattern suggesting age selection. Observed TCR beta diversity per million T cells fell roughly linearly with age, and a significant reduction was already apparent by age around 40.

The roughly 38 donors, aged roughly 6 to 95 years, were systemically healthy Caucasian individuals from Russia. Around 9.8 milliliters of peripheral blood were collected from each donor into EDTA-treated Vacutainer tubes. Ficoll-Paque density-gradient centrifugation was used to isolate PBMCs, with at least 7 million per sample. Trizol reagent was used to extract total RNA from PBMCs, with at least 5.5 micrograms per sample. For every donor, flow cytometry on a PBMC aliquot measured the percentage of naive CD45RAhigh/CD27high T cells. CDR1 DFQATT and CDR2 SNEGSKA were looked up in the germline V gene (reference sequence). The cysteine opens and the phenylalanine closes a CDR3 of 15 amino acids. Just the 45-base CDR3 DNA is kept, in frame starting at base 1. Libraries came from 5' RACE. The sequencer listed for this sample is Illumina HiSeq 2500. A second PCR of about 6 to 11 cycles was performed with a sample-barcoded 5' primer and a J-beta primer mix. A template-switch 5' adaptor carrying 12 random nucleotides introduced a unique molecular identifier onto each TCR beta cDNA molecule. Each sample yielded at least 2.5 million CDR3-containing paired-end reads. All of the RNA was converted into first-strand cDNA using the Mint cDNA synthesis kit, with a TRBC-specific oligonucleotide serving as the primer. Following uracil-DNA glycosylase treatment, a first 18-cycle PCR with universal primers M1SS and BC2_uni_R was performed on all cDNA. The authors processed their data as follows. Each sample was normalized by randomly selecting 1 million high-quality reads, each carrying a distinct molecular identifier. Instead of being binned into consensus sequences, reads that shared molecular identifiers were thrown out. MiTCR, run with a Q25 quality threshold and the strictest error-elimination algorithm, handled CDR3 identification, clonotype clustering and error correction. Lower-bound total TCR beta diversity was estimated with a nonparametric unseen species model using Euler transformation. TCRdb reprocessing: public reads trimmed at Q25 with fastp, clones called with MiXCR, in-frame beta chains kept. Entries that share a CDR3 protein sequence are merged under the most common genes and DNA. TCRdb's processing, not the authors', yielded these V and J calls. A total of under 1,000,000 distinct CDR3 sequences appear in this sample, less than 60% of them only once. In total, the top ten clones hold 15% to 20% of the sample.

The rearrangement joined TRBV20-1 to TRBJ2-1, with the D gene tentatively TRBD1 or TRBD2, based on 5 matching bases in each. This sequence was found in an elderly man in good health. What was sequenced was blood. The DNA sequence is TGCAGTGCTAGAGCTAGGCCCGGGGCCTACAATGGGCAGTTCTTC. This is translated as CSARARPGAYNGQFF.